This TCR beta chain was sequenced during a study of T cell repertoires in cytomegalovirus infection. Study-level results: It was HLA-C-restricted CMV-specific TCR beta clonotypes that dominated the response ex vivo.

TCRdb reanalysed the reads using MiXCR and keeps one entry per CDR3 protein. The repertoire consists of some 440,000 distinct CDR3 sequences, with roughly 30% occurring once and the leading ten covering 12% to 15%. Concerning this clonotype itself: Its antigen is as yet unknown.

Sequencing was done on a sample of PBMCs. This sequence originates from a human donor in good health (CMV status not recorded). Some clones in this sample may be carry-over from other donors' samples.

CDR3 region: CASSLGTALTTEAFF. CDR3 in DNA: TGTGCCAGCAGCTTAGGGACCGCCTTGACCACTGAAGCTTTCTTT. The chain couples TRBV5-4 to TRBJ1-1, with a possible D match to TRBD1 (5 bases). The CDR3 contains 15 residues. CDR1 is SGHNT and CDR2 is YYREEE in the germline V gene (reference sequence). Trimming took 2 bases from V and 4 from J, leaving 15 bases between them.